What follows are 2 T cell receptor beta chains derived from one specimen sequenced in a study of CD8 T cells in Susac syndrome. When the RNA was reverse transcribed, random hexamers were used with an input of roughly 0.45 to 1 ug. TCRdb reprocessed the immunoSEQ multiplex PCR reads via MiXCR and lists one record per CDR3 protein. The sample lists approximately 200,000 distinct CDR3 sequences; more than 90% were seen once. The sample taken for sequencing was CD4+ T cells from PBMCs. Receptors originate from a human donor with multiple sclerosis.

The V gene is TRBV6-6, the J gene TRBJ2-7; the match to TRBD2 covers 13 bases. This CDR3 comprises 15 residues. From germline, CDR1 is MNHNY and CDR2 SVGAGI (reference sequence). V lost 6 bases and J lost 5; bases outside the gene matches: 7. The CDR3 nucleotides are TGTGCCAGCAGCCGTACTAGCGGGGGGGCCCACGAGCAGTACTTC. Its translation: CASSRTSGGAHEQYF.

This clonotype was observed once. The rearrangement uses TRBV20-1 and TRBJ2-7; 11 nucleotides agree with TRBD2. CDR1 DFQATT and CDR2 SNEGSKA come from the germline V gene (reference sequence). V dropped 2 bases and J dropped 7; count of bases not matched to a gene: 13. The CDR3 runs to 16 residues. The CDR3 DNA reads TGCAGTGCTAGAAGTAGCGGGGGGGCCTTGGGTGGAGAGCAGTACTTC. As protein: CSARSSGGALGGEQYF.